One T cell receptor beta chain is described in this entry. Its antigen is as yet unknown. These data belong to a study of shared clonotypes between healthy human individuals. Overall study results and limits: In general, naive subsets displayed greater estimated richness than memory subsets did. Clonotype sharing across a handful of donors was observed for around 4.5% of naive CD4 clonotypes. Some clonotypes were shared by all four sorted-subset donors, while others were not shared. The non-shared ones had lower generation probabilities than the shared ones.

This CDR3 is 17 amino acids long. V lost 5 bases to trimming and J lost 0 bases, with 16 bases between them. Germline V gives CDR1 SEHNR, CDR2 FQNEAQ (reference sequence). CD8 cells regarded as naive lacked CD45RO, were positively chosen for CCR7, and omitted terminally differentiated effector memory CD45RA+ cells. The repertoire was sequenced with immunoSEQ multiplex PCR; TCRdb's copy has only in-frame clones and lacks some. The sample has 2 million to 2.5 million clones; approximately 94% are singletons. The source material was naive CD8+ T cells sorted from blood. The V call is TRBV7-9, the J call TRBJ1-4; the D is unclear. The TCR comes from a man younger than 35 in good health. CDR3 bases: TGTGCCAGCAGCCCCCCCGGAGGACTAACAACTAATGAAAAACTGTTTTTT. It specifies CASSPPGGLTTNEKLFF.